A single T cell receptor beta chain is shown here with its context. A much larger clonotype is one base distant, so this may be a read error. This entry comes from a study of tumor-infiltrating lymphocytes in primary liver carcinoma. Study as a whole: Measuring about 4.2 to 11 cm across, the tumors were staged as T1-T3 N0M0.

From approximately 500 ng total RNA, TCR beta cDNA was generated with a primer in the constant region. Employing slightly modified ARM-PCR, three nested multiplex PCR rounds were run, and these gave rise to the TCR beta libraries. Use of TRBV1-TRBV30 forward primers with a C-beta reverse primer characterized the first two PCR rounds, which lasted around 9 cycles each. TCRdb used MiXCR to reprocess the multiplex PCR reads, holding one entry per CDR3 protein. The data contain about 310,000 distinct CDR3 sequences, approximately 65% of them seen just once; the ten biggest clones take up roughly 9%. Both blood RNA, taken from unsorted whole blood, and germline DNA were extracted. Germline values: CDR1 LGHNA, CDR2 YSLEER. There are 14 residues in the CDR3. Trimming stripped 11 bases from V and 5 bases from J, with 21 bases between.

The V and J genes are TRBV4-3 and TRBJ2-5, with TRBD2 as a possible D gene (5 bases). This receptor was obtained from a man aged 35 to 55 with primary liver carcinoma and hepatitis B virus infection. The sample was peripheral blood. The CDR3 reads CAGVGERVRETQYF. CDR3 DNA: TGCGCCGGGGTCGGGGAGAGGGTGAGGGAGACCCAGTACTTC.